Below are 17 T cell receptor beta chains sequenced from a single sample in a study of chemoradiotherapy in HPV16-positive cancers. Assay used: immunoSEQ multiplex PCR; TCRdb lists only in-frame clones, some missing. The repertoire holds roughly 2,100 clones, just under 90% seen once, with around 3% in the top ten. Sequenced here: tumor tissue, sampled from a patient who underwent chemoradiotherapy. These TCRs come from a human donor with HPV-associated anogenital cancer.

The rearrangement links TRBV7-9 to TRBJ2-7, with 7 bases aligning to TRBD2. The CDR3 has 13 residues. The V segment lost 5 bases and the J segment 12 bases; nucleotides outside the gene matches: 13. The germline V gene encodes CDR1 SEHNR and CDR2 FQNEAQ (reference sequence). The CDR3 nucleotides are TGTGCCAGCAGCCACAACACTCGGGCGGGAGCGTACTTC. Encoded protein: CASSHNTRAGAYF.

The chain recombines TRBV28 with TRBJ2-7, with TRBD2 matching 7 bases. Germline CDR1 is MDHEN and CDR2 is SYDVKM. V was clipped by 4 bases and J by 3 bases; unmatched bases: 9. The CDR3 totals 15 residues. The CDR3 nucleotides read TGTGCCAGCAGTTGGCGGGGGAGGGGTAGCTACGAGCAGTACTTC. Its protein product is CASSWRGRGSYEQYF.

The chain uses TRBV19 and TRBJ1-2; 7 bases are a match to TRBD1. The V and J ends lost 3 bases and 4 bases, in that order; junction bases with no gene match: 5. The CDR3 totals 14 residues. CDR1 and CDR2 (germline): LNHDA, SQIVND (reference sequence). The CDR3 is CASSIGTDVYGYTF. As DNA, the CDR3 is TGTGCCAGTAGTATTGGGACAGATGTCTATGGCTACACCTTC.

The V and J genes are TRBV4-2 and TRBJ2-7; D ambiguous. Per germline, CDR1 LGHNA and CDR2 YNFKEQ. V was shortened by 0 bases and J by 3 bases, with 12 bases between the two germline ends. This CDR3 has 15 residues. CDR3 bases: TGTGCCAGCAGCCAAGACTACCAGGAATACTACGAGCAGTACTTC. Its translation is CASSQDYQEYYEQYF.

In DNA form, the CDR3 reads TGTGCCAGCAGCCAGATGAGGGGGCAAGGTGGCTACACCTTC. Encoded protein: CASSQMRGQGGYTF. The rearrangement joins TRBV9 to TRBJ1-2; 7 positions agree with TRBD1. Trimming cost V 4 bases and J 7 bases; bases outside gene matches: 10. Per germline, CDR1 SGDLS and CDR2 YYNGEE. The CDR3 has 14 residues.

The V and J genes are TRBV7-3 and TRBJ2-1; 9 bases fit TRBD2. V gave up 2 bases and J gave up 7 bases; unmatched junction bases: 6. From germline, CDR1 is SGHTA and CDR2 FQGTGA. CDR3 length: 15 residues. Written as DNA, the CDR3 is TGTGCCAGCAGCTTACGTGGACTAGCGCCAAATGAGCAGTTCTTC. Its protein product is CASSLRGLAPNEQFF.

The rearrangement uses TRBV6-1 and TRBJ1-2, with unresolved D. The germline gives CDR1 MNHNS, CDR2 SASEGT. V dropped 7 bases and J dropped 3 bases, with 15 bases sitting between them. The CDR3 sequence is 14 residues long. The CDR3 nucleotides are TGTGCCAGCACCACGGGAGAGGAATACTATGGCTACACCTTC. It translates to CASTTGEEYYGYTF.

The J gene is TRBJ2-7, the V gene TRBV5-4; 7 nucleotides line up with TRBD2. The CDR3 contains 13 residues. Germline assignment: CDR1 SGHNT and CDR2 YYREEE (reference sequence). With 0 bases clipped from V and 4 bases from J, the junction kept 1 base outside the gene matches. CDR3 in DNA: TGTGCCAGCAGCTTGGTGGGGGGGTACGAGCAGTACTTC. This translates into CASSLVGGYEQYF.

The chain recombines TRBV9 with TRBJ1-5, with D uncertain. From germline, CDR1 is SGDLS and CDR2 YYNGEE. The length of the CDR3 is 14 residues. V was trimmed by 0 bases and J by 3 bases, leaving 7 bases between them. The CDR3 sequence: CASSVVPDNQPQHF. CDR3 bases: TGTGCCAGCAGCGTAGTTCCGGACAATCAGCCCCAGCATTTT.

This sequence joins TRBV20-1 and TRBJ1-2; D may be TRBD1 (6 bases). From germline, CDR1 is DFQATT and CDR2 SNEGSKA (reference sequence). The CDR3 length is 11 residues. Deletions cut 7 bases from V and 3 bases from J, with 9 bases between. Written as DNA, the CDR3 is TGCAGTGTCGGGGGCGACTATGGCTACACCTTC. It is translated as CSVGGDYGYTF.

This clone was seen a few times. The J gene is TRBJ2-7, the V gene TRBV2, with 7 nucleotides matching TRBD1. Germline V gives CDR1 SNHLY, CDR2 FYNNEI. V lost 5 bases and J lost 3; bases outside the gene matches: 10. This CDR3 has 15 amino acids. CDR3 sequence (DNA): TGTGCCAGCAGTTACTCCGGGACAGAGGGCTACGAGCAGTACTTC. This gives the protein CASSYSGTEGYEQYF. Supplemented by reference TRBV2 and TRBJ2-7, the full variable domain reads EPEVTQTPSHQVTQMGQEVILRCVPISNHLYFYWYRQILGQKVEFLVSFYNNEISEKSEIFDDQFSVERPDGSNFTLKIRSTKLEDSAMYFCASSYSGTEGYEQYFGPGTRLTVT.

V gene TRBV6-6 combines with J gene TRBJ1-2; D uncertain. This CDR3 has 12 residues. The V gene lost 2 bases and the J gene lost 9 bases, with 10 bases spanning the gap. Looked up from germline, CDR1 is MNHNY and CDR2 is SVGAGI (reference sequence). The CDR3 sequence is CASSYSVDSYTF. The CDR3 bases are TGTGCCAGCAGTTACAGCGTGGATAGCTACACCTTC.

The chain couples TRBV5-4 to TRBJ1-2; 8 bases match TRBD1. The CDR3 has 15 amino acids. V gave up 4 bases and J gave up 2 bases; unmatched junction bases: 7. CDR1 and CDR2 (germline): SGHNT, YYREEE (reference sequence). CDR3 bases: TGTGCCAGCAGCCCTCGACAGGGGTGGAACTATGGCTACACCTTC. This codes for CASSPRQGWNYGYTF.

This chain joins TRBV15 and TRBJ2-2; 8 bases map to TRBD2. The CDR3 has 17 amino acids. Germline lookup yields CDR1 LNHNV and CDR2 YYDKDF (reference sequence). Trimming cost V 1 base and J 4 bases; bases outside gene matches: 8. CDR3 sequence (DNA): TGTGCCACCAGCAGAGGGGCCGGGGGGGGAGGCACCGGGGAGCTGTTTTTT. This sequence encodes CATSRGAGGGGTGELFF.

V gene TRBV2 combines with J gene TRBJ1-2; D might be TRBD1 (5 bases). V lost 2 bases to trimming and J lost 10 bases, with 14 bases between them. This CDR3 region has 13 residues. Germline V gene data show CDR1 as SNHLY and CDR2 as FYNNEI. DNA for the CDR3: TGTGCCAGCAGTGAATTCAGGGAACGGGCCTACACCTTC. Its translation: CASSEFRERAYTF.

This chain joins TRBV5-6 and TRBJ2-5; D may be TRBD2 (5 bases). Between the trimmed V and J ends, which lost 2 bases and 2 bases, there was a span of 13 bases. CDR1 SGHDT and CDR2 YYEEEE come from the germline V gene. This CDR3 is built from 15 residues. The CDR3 region is CASSLYRDHQETQYF. CDR3 sequence (DNA): TGTGCCAGCAGCTTATACCGGGATCATCAAGAGACCCAGTACTTC.

The chain employs TRBV19 and TRBJ2-7; D is unresolved. Deletions cut 2 bases from V and 0 bases from J, with 11 bases between. Germline assignment: CDR1 LNHDA and CDR2 SQIVND (reference sequence). The CDR3 sequence is 15 residues long. DNA for the CDR3: TGTGCCAGTAGTATAATGGACGAAGGCTCCTACGAGCAGTACTTC. Protein product: CASSIMDEGSYEQYF.